This T cell receptor (beta chain) was captured in a study of beta chain features in type 1 diabetes. Study information: Cell yields, age and gender were similar between patients and healthy donors. The study, taken as a whole, reports: Type 1 diabetes patients showed a moderate but significant shortening of TCRB CDR3s in all four CD4+ subsets. Healthy donors had naive, central memory and Treg TCRB repertoires that appeared less similar than those seen among patients.

Expressed TCRB transcripts were sequenced because the entire RNA isolate underwent reverse transcription. Profiling relied on immunoSEQ multiplex PCR, and the TCRdb table lists in-frame clones only, not all of them. In the table there are 350,000 to 400,000 clones, over 12% of which are singletons. The CDR3 loop spans 17 amino acids. Trimming at V came to 1 base and at J to 0 bases, leaving 7 bases not matched to a gene. Germline V gene lookup returns CDR1 LNHNV and CDR2 YYDKDF (reference sequence). This clone was seen only once. Its antigen remains unknown. Central memory, naive, regulatory and stem cell-like memory CD4+ cells were sorted by CD45RO/CCR7/CD25/CD127/CD95/CD27.

Material: naive CD4+ T cells from blood. V and J are TRBV15 and TRBJ2-7, with 9 nucleotides matching TRBD1. The sequence derives from a woman in her late teens or twenties in good health. This CDR3 is CATSRAGTGGFSYEQYF. The DNA of the CDR3 is TGTGCCACCAGCAGAGCTGGCACAGGGGGCTTCTCCTACGAGCAGTACTTC.